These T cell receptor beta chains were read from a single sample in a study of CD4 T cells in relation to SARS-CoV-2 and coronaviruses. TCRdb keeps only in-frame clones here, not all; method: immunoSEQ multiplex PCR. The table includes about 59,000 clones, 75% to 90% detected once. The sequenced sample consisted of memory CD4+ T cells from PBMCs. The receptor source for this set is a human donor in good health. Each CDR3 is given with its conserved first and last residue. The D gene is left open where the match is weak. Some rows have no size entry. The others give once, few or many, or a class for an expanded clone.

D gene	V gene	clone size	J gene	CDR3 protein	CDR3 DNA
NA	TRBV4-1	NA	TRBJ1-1	CASSQEGANTEAFF	TGCGCCAGCAGCCAAGAGGGGGCTAACACTGAAGCTTTCTTT
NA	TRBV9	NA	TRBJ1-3	CASSPRTGSGNTIYF	TGTGCCAGCAGCCCGCGCACGGGCTCTGGAAACACCATATATTTT
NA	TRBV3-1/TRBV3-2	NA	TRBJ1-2	CASSPLREKHGYTF	TGTGCCAGCAGCCCCCTCCGGGAGAAGCATGGCTACACCTTC
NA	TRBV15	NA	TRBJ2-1	CATSRVSVEQFF	TGTGCCACCAGCAGAGTGAGTGTTGAGCAGTTCTTC
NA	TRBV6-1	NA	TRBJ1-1	CASSDWRDTEAFF	TGTGCCAGCAGTGATTGGAGGGACACTGAAGCTTTCTTT
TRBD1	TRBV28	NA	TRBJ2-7	CASSFLQGADEQYF	TGTGCCAGCAGTTTTCTACAGGGGGCTGACGAGCAGTACTTC
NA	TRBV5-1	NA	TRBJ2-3	CASSLGVEDTQYF	TGCGCCAGCAGTTTGGGGGTGGAGGATACGCAGTATTTT
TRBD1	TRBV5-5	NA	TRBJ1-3	CASSRTDRELGNTIYF	TGTGCCAGCAGCCGTACCGACAGGGAATTGGGAAACACCATATATTTT
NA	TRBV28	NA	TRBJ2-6	CASGSLSPLGANVLTF	TGTGCCAGCGGATCCCTGTCCCCCCTCGGGGCCAACGTCCTGACTTTC
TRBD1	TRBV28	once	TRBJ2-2	CASIGQGINTGELFF	TGTGCCAGCATTGGACAGGGGATAAACACCGGGGAGCTGTTTTTT
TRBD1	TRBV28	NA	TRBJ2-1	CASRTQGGLGNEQFF	TGTGCCAGCAGGACACAGGGGGGATTAGGCAATGAGCAGTTCTTC
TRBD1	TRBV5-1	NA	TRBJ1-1	CASSLAAGGRVSTEAFF	TGCGCCAGCAGCTTGGCGGCAGGGGGCAGGGTGAGCACTGAAGCTTTCTTT
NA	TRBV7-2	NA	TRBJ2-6	CASSLVVGVGANVLTF	TGTGCCAGCAGCTTAGTAGTGGGGGTTGGGGCCAACGTCCTGACTTTC
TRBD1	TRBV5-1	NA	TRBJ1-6	CASSLAGTVYSPLHF	TGCGCCAGCAGCTTGGCCGGGACAGTATATTCACCCCTCCACTTT
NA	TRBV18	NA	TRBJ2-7	CASSPGQLSYEQYF	TGTGCCAGCTCCCCTGGCCAACTTTCCTACGAGCAGTACTTC
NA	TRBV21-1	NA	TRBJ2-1	CASGQAVYSYNEQFF	TGTGCCAGCGGCCAAGCGGTATACTCCTACAATGAGCAGTTCTTC
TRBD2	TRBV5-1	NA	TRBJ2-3	CASITTPGLAADTQYF	TGCGCCAGCATCACTACTCCGGGACTAGCGGCAGATACGCAGTATTTT
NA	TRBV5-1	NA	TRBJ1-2	CASSLNSNYGYTF	TGCGCCAGCAGCTTGAACAGTAACTATGGCTACACCTTC
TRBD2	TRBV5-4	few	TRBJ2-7	CASSLAGVNHEQYF	TGTGCCAGCAGCCTAGCGGGAGTTAACCACGAGCAGTACTTC
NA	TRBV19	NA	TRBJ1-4	CARGRTSANEKLFF	TGTGCCAGGGGGCGGACCTCAGCGAATGAAAAACTGTTTTTT
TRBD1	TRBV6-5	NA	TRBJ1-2	CASSYSTGQGSVGYTF	TGTGCCAGCAGTTACTCGACCGGACAGGGTTCTGTTGGCTACACCTTC
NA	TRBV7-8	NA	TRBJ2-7	CASSTETGRTYEQYF	TGTGCCAGCAGCACCGAGACAGGCCGAACCTACGAGCAGTACTTC
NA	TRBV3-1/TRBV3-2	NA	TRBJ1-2	CASSEGRGYTF	TGTGCCAGCAGCGAAGGACGTGGCTACACCTTC
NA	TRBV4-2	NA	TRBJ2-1	CASSQESGRVIIF	TGTGCCAGCAGCCAAGAGTCAGGCCGGGTTATTATCTTC
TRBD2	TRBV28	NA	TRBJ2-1	CASRLAGGGYNEQFF	TGTGCCAGCCGACTAGCGGGAGGAGGGTACAATGAGCAGTTCTTC
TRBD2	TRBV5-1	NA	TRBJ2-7	CASSLELAGVQEQYF	TGCGCCAGCAGCTTAGAACTAGCGGGAGTTCAGGAGCAGTACTTC
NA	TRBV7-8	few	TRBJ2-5	CASSPRQLREETQYF	TGTGCCAGCAGCCCGCGACAGCTTAGGGAAGAGACCCAGTACTTC
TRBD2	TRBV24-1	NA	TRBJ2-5	CATTYNGLAEETQYF	TGTGCCACCACCTACAATGGACTAGCGGAAGAGACCCAGTACTTC
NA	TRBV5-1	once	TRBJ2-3	CASSLTGVGTDTQYF	TGCGCCAGCAGCTTGACCGGGGTTGGGACAGATACGCAGTATTTT
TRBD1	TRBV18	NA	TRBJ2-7	CASSPGTGGTYEQYF	TGTGCCAGCTCACCAGGGACAGGGGGCACCTACGAGCAGTACTTC
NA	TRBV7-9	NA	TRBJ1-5	CASQEGTNQPQHF	TGTGCCAGCCAGGAGGGGACGAATCAGCCCCAGCATTTT
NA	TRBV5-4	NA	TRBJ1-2	CASGSSGTQVYTF	TGTGCCAGCGGATCCTCCGGGACGCAGGTTTACACCTTC
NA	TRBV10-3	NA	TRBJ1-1	CAIEEGRTNTEAFF	TGTGCCATCGAAGAGGGCCGAACTAACACTGAAGCTTTCTTT
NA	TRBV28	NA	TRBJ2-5	CASSLGQETQYF	TGTGCCAGCAGTTTGGGTCAAGAGACCCAGTACTTC
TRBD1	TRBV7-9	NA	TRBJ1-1	CASSRQGDVNTEAFF	TGTGCCAGCAGTCGACAGGGGGACGTGAACACTGAAGCTTTCTTT
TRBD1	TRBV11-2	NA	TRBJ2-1	CASSSLRGTASNEQFF	TGTGCCAGCAGCTCCCTCCGAGGGACAGCCTCCAATGAGCAGTTCTTC
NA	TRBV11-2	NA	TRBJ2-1	CASSLRAWNEQFF	TGTGCCAGCAGCCTCCGGGCCTGGAATGAGCAGTTCTTC
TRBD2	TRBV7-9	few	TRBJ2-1	CASSTIAGGPSNEQFF	TGTGCCAGCAGCACCATAGCGGGAGGGCCCAGCAATGAGCAGTTCTTC
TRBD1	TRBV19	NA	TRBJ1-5	CASSSLPGQGSNQPQHF	TGTGCCAGTAGTAGCCTTCCGGGACAGGGGTCTAATCAGCCCCAGCATTTT
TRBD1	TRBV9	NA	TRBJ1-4	CASSVAGGGEKLFF	TGTGCCAGCAGCGTAGCAGGGGGCGGTGAAAAACTGTTTTTT
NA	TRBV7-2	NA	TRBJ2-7	CASRAGAGKLYEQYF	TGTGCCAGCAGAGCCGGGGCTGGAAAGCTTTACGAGCAGTACTTC
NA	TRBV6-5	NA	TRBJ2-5	CASSHGTIGTQYF	TGTGCCAGCAGTCACGGGACAATAGGGACCCAGTACTTC
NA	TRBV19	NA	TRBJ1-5	CASSSGRQLPQHF	TGTGCCAGTAGTAGCGGCCGACAGCTGCCCCAGCATTTT
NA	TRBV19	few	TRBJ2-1	CATSRDVNGNEQFF	TGTGCCACCAGTCGGGACGTAAATGGCAATGAGCAGTTCTTC
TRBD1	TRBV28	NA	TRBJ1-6	CASSWGQGGSPLHF	TGTGCCAGCAGTTGGGGACAGGGAGGTTCACCCCTCCACTTT
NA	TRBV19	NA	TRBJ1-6	CASSSVGQNSPLHF	TGTGCCAGTAGTTCGGTGGGTCAAAATTCACCCCTCCACTTT
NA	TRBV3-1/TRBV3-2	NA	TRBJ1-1	CASSQVRGRSEAFF	TGTGCCAGCAGCCAAGTGAGGGGGAGATCTGAAGCTTTCTTT
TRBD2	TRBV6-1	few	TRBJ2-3	CASSERQRESPDTQYF	TGTGCCAGCAGTGAAAGGCAGCGGGAGAGTCCAGATACGCAGTATTTT
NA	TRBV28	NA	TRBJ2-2	CASNSAGVGGTGELFF	TGTGCCAGCAACTCTGCAGGGGTGGGGGGCACCGGGGAGCTGTTTTTT
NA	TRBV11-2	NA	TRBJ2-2	CASSPPGFSITGELFF	TGTGCCAGCAGCCCCCCCGGTTTCTCCATCACCGGGGAGCTGTTTTTT
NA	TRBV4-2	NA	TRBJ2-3	CASSQGLGTVADTQYF	TGTGCCAGCAGCCAGGGACTCGGGACTGTAGCGGATACGCAGTATTTT
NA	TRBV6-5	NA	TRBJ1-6	CASRGGASPLHF	TGTGCCAGCAGGGGGGGGGCCTCACCCCTCCACTTT
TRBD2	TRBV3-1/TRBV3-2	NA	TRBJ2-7	CASSQTGTSGKGPEQYF	TGTGCCAGCAGCCAAACAGGGACTAGCGGGAAGGGCCCTGAGCAGTACTTC